Below, 9 T cell receptor beta chains from the same sample are listed, as sequenced in a study of T cells after yellow fever vaccination. Using its own MiXCR run on the 5' RACE reads, TCRdb lists one record per CDR3 protein. The profile shows under 700,000 distinct CDR3 sequences, about 15% of them singletons. This specimen consisted of PBMCs, obtained 5 days after the first yellow fever vaccination. The receptors derive from a man aged 18 to 29 who received the YFV17D yellow fever vaccine.

This clonotype was counted between two and nine times. The gene calls are TRBV7-8 and TRBJ2-7; tentatively, D is TRBD2 (6 bases). Germline lookup yields CDR1 SGHVS and CDR2 FQNEAQ. This CDR3 has 16 residues. Trimming removed 4 bases from V and 2 bases from J, with 18 bases in between. CDR3 sequence (DNA): TGTGCCAGCAGCTCCGCCTCGGGACTCGGAACCTACGAGCAGTACGTC. Encoded protein: CASSSASGLGTYEQYV.

In this sample, this clonotype turned up a few times. The chain employs TRBV5-1 and TRBJ1-1; unclear D gene. The germline V gene has CDR1 SGHRS and CDR2 YFSETQ. The CDR3 runs to 15 residues. Trimming removed 3 bases from V and 3 bases from J, with 15 bases in between. CDR3 sequence: CASSSSGSADTEAFF. The CDR3 region has the DNA TGCGCCAGCAGCTCGTCGGGGTCGGCGGACACTGAAGCTTTCTTT. The whole variable domain, filled in from reference TRBV5-1 and TRBJ1-1, reads KAGVTQTPRYLIKTRGQQVTLSCSPISGHRSVSWYQQTPGQGLQFLFEYFSETQRNKGNFPGRFSGRQFSNSRSEMNVSTLELGDSALYLCASSSSGSADTEAFFGQGTRLTVV.

This chain joins TRBV7-9 and TRBJ2-3; 15 bases fit TRBD2. Germline loops: CDR1 SEHNR, CDR2 FQNEAQ (reference sequence). The V gene end was trimmed by 5 bases and the J gene end by 4 bases; junction bases not matched to a gene: 4. CDR3 length: 16 residues. The CDR3: CASSQGLAGGADTQYF. CDR3 DNA sequence: TGTGCCAGCAGCCAGGGACTAGCGGGGGGCGCAGATACGCAGTATTTT.

The chain uses TRBV6-2 or TRBV6-3 and TRBJ2-1, with D possibly being TRBD2 (6 bases). CDR3 length: 13 amino acids. The germline V gene has CDR1 MNHEY and CDR2 SVGEGT. V was cut by 8 bases and J by 8 bases, with 16 bases left in between. CDR3 region: CASAATPGDEQFF. CDR3 bases: TGTGCCAGCGCGGCGACTCCGGGGGATGAGCAGTTCTTC.

This clonotype occurred a few times. The chain is built from TRBV6-1 and TRBJ2-7, with a weak D call TRBD1 (7 bases). In germline, CDR1 is MNHNS, CDR2 SASEGT. The CDR3 length is 14 residues. V lost 7 bases to trimming and J lost 3 bases, with 16 bases between them. CDR3 loop: CASIRAGGIYEQYF. CDR3 DNA: TGTGCCAGCATTCGCGCAGGGGGGATCTACGAGCAGTACTTC.

The J gene is TRBJ2-3, the V gene TRBV7-2; 9 bases are a match to TRBD1. Germline CDR1 is SGHTA and CDR2 is FQGNSA. Germline trimming cut 5 bases from V and 5 bases from J; bases unmatched to any gene: 11. The CDR3 sequence is 16 residues long. CDR3 DNA: TGTGCCAGCAGCCTTGGACAGGGGAGATGGGAAGATACGCAGTATTTT. Its translation is CASSLGQGRWEDTQYF.

The chain links TRBV6-1 to TRBJ1-5, with 11 bases matching TRBD1. J was trimmed by 7 bases and V by 7 bases; bases with no gene match: 6. Germline V gene data show CDR1 as MNHNS and CDR2 as SASEGT. This CDR3 spans 14 amino acids. The CDR3 sequence is CASKPGQGGQPQHF. The DNA for the CDR3 is TGTGCCAGCAAACCGGGACAGGGGGGCCAGCCCCAGCATTTT.

This chain joins TRBV7-3 and TRBJ1-2; the D gene is possibly TRBD1 (5 bases). Germline V gives CDR1 SGHTA, CDR2 FQGTGA. V was shortened by 2 bases and J by 6 bases, with 16 bases between the two germline ends. The CDR3 consists of 15 residues. Written as DNA, the CDR3 is TGTGCCAGCAGCTTATCTCCGGGCAGGGCTGATGGCTACACCTTC. Translated, it gives CASSLSPGRADGYTF.

The genes are TRBV5-1 and TRBJ1-2; D is unclear. Trimming took 0 bases from V and 2 from J, leaving 8 bases between them. The CDR3 loop spans 14 amino acids. Germline CDR1 SGHRS, CDR2 YFSETQ. In nucleotides, the CDR3 is TGCGCCAGCAGCTTGGCCGCCCGGAACTATGGCTACACCTTC. Encoded protein: CASSLAARNYGYTF. The entire variable domain, with the rest obtained from reference TRBV5-1 and TRBJ1-2, is as follows: KAGVTQTPRYLIKTRGQQVTLSCSPISGHRSVSWYQQTPGQGLQFLFEYFSETQRNKGNFPGRFSGRQFSNSRSEMNVSTLELGDSALYLCASSLAARNYGYTFGSGTRLTVV.